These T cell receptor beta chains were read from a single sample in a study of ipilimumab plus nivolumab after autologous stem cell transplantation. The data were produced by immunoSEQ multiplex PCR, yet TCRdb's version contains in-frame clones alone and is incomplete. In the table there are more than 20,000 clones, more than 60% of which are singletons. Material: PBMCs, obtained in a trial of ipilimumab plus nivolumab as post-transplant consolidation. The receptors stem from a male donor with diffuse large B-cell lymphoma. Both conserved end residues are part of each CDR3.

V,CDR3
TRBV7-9,CASSLGTGGFYEQYF
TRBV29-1,CSVDSGGYGYTF
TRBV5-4,CASRPTSDTQYF
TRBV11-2,CASSPGTGFYEQYF
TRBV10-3,CAIRDTQETQYF
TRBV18,CASSPKPDEKLFF
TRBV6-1,CASSAQGAYMNTEAFF
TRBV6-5,CASSYSSEKAQYF
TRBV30,CAWSVSGITLFF
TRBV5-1,CASRPGQLNTEAFF
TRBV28,CASSSTPGSGNTIYF
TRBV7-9,CASSLVFRTRGDHNEQFF
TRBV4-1,CASSPGTGTGELFF
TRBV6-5,CASSYSERAAGYTF
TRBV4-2,CASSQERGNHSPLHF
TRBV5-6,CASSPGQGNVLTF
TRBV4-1,CASSQPGQGANQPQHF
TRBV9,CASSVDPGASITEAFF
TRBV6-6,CASSSSYNSPLHF
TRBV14,CASSPLSTATTNYGYTF
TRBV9,CASSKGSSGGPVDTQYF
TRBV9,CASSVDAGGRITDTQYF
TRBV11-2,CASSLRTGTSYSPLHF
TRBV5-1,CASSPGTAVGTEAFF
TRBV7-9,CASMSWGYSSYEQYF
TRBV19,CASSINSRTNTEAFF
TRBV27,CASSKGQENEKLFF